The clone carrying this T cell receptor beta chain was seen a few times. Antigen specificity is unknown. Combining iRepertoire HTBI primers with Arm-PCR of CDR3 regions, the authors built TCR beta libraries. TCRdb processed the multiplex PCR reads anew with MiXCR; each CDR3 protein has one entry. The sample has roughly 400,000 distinct CDR3 sequences, roughly 20% seen once. This entry is derived from a study of regulatory T cells in long-lasting Graves disease. Study overall: By definition, persistent Graves' disease involved antithyroid drugs for over 5 years alongside positive TSH receptor antibodies.

Points from the study as a whole: Graves' patients with persistent disease showed TCR diversity lower than patients newly diagnosed. The small sample size may have reduced accuracy.

The CDR3 contains 12 residues. Germline V gene data show CDR1 as SEHNR and CDR2 as FQNEAQ (reference sequence). The V end lost 5 bases, the J end lost 3 bases, and 7 bases lay between the germline ends. Time point indicated: persistent/refractory GD, antithyroid drugs over 5 years with positive TRAb. RNA from PBMCs was the source of the TCR library. American Thyroid Association guidelines were used to diagnose Graves' disease. The chain joins TRBV7-9 to TRBJ1-1; D remains unclear. The TCR originated in a female donor with Graves disease. The sample was peripheral blood mononuclear cells (PBMCs), taken when the disease was refractory, from a patient treated with antithyroid drugs. The CDR3 here is CASSNSYTEAFF. The DNA for the CDR3 is TGTGCCAGCAGCAACAGCTACACTGAAGCTTTCTTT.